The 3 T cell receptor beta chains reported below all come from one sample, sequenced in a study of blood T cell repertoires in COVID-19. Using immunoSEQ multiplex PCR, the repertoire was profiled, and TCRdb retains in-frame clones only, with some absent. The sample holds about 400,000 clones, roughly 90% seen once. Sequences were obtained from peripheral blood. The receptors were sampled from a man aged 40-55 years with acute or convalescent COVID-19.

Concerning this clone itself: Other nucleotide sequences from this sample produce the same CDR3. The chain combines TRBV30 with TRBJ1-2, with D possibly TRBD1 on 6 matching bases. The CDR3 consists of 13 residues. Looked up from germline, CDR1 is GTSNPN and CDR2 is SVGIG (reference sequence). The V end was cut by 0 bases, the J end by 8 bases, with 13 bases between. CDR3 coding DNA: TGTGCCTGGAGTGTCCGGGGGGCGCTCGGCTACACCTTC. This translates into CAWSVRGALGYTF.

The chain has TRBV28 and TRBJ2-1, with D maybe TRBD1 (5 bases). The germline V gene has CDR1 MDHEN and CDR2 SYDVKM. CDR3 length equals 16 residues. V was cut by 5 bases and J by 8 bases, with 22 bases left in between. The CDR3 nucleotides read TGTGCCAGCAGTCAAAACGTTATGGCAGGGTACGATGAGCAGTTCTTC. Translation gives CASSQNVMAGYDEQFF.

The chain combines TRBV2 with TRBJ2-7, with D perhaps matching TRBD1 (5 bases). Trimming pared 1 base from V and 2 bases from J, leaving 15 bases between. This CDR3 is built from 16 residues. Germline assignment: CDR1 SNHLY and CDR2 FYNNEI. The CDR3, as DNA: TGTGCCAGCAGTGAAGAAAGGTGGGGCAGAGCCTACGAGCAGTACTTC. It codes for CASSEERWGRAYEQYF.